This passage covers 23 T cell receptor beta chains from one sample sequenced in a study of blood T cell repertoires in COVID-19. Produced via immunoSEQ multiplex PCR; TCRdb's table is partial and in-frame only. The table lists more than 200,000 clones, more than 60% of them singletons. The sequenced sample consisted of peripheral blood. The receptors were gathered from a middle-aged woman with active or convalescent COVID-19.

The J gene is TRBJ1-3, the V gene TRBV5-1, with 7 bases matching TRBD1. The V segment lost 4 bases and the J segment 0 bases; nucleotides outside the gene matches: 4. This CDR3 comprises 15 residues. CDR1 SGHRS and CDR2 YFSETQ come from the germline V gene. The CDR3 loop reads CASSPGTVSGNTIYF. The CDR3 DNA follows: TGCGCCAGCAGCCCAGGGACAGTCTCTGGAAACACCATATATTTT.

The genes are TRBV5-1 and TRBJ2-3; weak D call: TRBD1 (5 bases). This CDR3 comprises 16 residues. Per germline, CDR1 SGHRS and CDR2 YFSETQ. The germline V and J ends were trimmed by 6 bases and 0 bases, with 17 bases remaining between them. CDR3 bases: TGCGCCAGCACGAAACAGGTTCCTACTAGCACAGATACGCAGTATTTT. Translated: CASTKQVPTSTDTQYF.

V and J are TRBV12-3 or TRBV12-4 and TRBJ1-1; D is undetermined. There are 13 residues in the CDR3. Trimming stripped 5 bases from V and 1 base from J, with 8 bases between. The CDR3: CASSDSGNTEAFF. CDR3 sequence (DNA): TGTGCCAGCAGTGATTCGGGGAACACTGAAGCTTTCTTT.

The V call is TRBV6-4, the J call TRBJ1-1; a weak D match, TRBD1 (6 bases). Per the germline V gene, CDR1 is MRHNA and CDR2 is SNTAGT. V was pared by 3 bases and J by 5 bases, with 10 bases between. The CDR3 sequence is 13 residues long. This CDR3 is CASSERQETEAFF. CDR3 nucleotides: TGTGCCAGCAGTGAACGACAGGAGACTGAAGCTTTCTTT.

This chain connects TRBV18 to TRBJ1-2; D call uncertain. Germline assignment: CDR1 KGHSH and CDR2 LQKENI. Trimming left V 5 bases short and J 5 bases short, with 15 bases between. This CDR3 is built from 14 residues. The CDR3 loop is CASSMGRQKYGYTF. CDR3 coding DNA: TGTGCCAGCTCAATGGGGAGGCAGAAGTATGGCTACACCTTC.

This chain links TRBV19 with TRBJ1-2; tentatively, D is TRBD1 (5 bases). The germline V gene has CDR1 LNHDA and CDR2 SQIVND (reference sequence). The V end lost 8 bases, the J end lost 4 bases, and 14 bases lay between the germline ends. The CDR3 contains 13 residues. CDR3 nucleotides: TGTGCCAGTTCAAGGGGAGGAGGCTATGGCTACACCTTC. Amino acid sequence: CASSRGGGYGYTF.

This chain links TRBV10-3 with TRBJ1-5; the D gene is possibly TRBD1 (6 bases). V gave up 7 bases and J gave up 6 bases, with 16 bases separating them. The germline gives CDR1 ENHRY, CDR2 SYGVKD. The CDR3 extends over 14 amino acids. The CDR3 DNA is TGTGCCATCAACGCGGACAGAGGTAGTCAGCCCCAGCATTTT. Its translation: CAINADRGSQPQHF.

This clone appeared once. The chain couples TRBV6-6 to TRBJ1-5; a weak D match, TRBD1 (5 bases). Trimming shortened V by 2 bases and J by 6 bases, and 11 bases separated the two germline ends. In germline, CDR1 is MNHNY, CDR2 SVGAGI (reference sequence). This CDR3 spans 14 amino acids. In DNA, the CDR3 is TGTGCCAGCAGTTACGACAGATTTCCTCAGCCCCAGCATTTT. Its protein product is CASSYDRFPQPQHF.

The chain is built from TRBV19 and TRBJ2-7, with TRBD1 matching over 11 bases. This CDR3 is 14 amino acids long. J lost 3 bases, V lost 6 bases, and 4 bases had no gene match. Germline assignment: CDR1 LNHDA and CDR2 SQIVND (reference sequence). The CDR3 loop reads CASSPGQGVYEQYF. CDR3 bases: TGTGCCAGTAGCCCGGGACAGGGGGTCTACGAGCAGTACTTC.

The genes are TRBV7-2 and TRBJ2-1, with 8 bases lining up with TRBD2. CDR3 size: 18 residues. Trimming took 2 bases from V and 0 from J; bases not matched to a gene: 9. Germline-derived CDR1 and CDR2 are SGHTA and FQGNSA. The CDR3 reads CASSLPLSGGGSYNEQFF. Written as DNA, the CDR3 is TGTGCCAGCAGCTTACCCCTTTCGGGGGGGGGCTCCTACAATGAGCAGTTCTTC. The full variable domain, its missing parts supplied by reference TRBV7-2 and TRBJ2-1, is GAGVSQSPSNKVTEKGKDVELRCDPISGHTALYWYRQSLGQGLEFLIYFQGNSAPDKSGLPSDRFSAERTGGSVSTLTIQRTQQEDSAVYLCASSLPLSGGGSYNEQFFGPGTRLTVL.

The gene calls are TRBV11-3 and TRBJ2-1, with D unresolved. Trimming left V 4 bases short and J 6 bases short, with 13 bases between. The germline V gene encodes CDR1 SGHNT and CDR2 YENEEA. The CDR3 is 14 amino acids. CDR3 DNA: TGTGCCAGCAGCTCCGGTTCCGGGTTCAATGAGCAGTTCTTC. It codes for CASSSGSGFNEQFF.

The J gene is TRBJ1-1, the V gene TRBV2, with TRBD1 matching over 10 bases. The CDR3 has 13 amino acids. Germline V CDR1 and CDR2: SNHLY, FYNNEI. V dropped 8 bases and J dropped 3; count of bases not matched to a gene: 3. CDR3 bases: TGTGCCAGCGGGACAGGGGTCTACACTGAAGCTTTCTTT. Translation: CASGTGVYTEAFF.

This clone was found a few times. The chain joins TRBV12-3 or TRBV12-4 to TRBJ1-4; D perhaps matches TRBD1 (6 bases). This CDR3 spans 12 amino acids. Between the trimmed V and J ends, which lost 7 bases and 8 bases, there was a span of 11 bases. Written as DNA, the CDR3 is TGTGCCAGCAAAAGGACAGCAGAAAAACTGTTTTTT. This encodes CASKRTAEKLFF.

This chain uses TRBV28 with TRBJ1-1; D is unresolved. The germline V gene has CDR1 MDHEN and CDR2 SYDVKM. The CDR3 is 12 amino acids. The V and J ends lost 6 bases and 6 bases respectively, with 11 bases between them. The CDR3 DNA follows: TGTGCCAGCAGCCCCGGGTGGCCTGAAGCTTTCTTT. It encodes CASSPGWPEAFF.

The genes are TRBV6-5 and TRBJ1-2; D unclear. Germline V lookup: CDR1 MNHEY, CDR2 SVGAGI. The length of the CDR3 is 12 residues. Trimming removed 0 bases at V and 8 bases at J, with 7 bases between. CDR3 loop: CASSYSGVGYTF. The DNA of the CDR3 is TGTGCCAGCAGTTACTCCGGGGTCGGCTACACCTTC.

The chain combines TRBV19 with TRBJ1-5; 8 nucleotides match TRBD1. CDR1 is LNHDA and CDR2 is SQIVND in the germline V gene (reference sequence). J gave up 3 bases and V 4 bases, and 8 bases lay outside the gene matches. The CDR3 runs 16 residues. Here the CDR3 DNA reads TGTGCCAGTAGTACACTGACAGGGGTTAACAATCAGCCCCAGCATTTT. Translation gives CASSTLTGVNNQPQHF.

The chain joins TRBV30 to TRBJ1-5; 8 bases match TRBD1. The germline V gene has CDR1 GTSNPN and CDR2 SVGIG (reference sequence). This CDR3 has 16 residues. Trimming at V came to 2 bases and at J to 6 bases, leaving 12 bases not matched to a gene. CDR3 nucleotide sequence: TGTGCCTGGAGTCCTGCCGGACAGGGAGTAAGTCAGCCCCAGCATTTT. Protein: CAWSPAGQGVSQPQHF.

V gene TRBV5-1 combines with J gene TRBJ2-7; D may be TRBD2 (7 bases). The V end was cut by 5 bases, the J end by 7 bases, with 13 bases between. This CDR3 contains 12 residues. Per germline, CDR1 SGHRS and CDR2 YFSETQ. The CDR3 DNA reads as TGCGCCAGCAGGCCCGGGGGGCGTGAGCAGTACTTC. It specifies CASRPGGREQYF. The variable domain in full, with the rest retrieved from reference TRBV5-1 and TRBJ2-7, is KAGVTQTPRYLIKTRGQQVTLSCSPISGHRSVSWYQQTPGQGLQFLFEYFSETQRNKGNFPGRFSGRQFSNSRSEMNVSTLELGDSALYLCASRPGGREQYFGPGTRLTVT.

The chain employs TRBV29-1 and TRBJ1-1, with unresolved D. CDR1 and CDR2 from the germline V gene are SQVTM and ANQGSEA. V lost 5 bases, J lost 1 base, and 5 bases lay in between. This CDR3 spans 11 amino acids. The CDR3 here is CSVSGNTEAFF. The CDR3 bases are TGCAGCGTTTCCGGGAACACTGAAGCTTTCTTT. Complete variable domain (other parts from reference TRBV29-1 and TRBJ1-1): SAVISQKPSRDICQRGTSLTIQCQVDSQVTMMFWYRQQPGQSLTLIATANQGSEATYESGFVIDKFPISRPNLTFSTLTVSNMSPEDSSIYLCSVSGNTEAFFGQGTRLTVV.

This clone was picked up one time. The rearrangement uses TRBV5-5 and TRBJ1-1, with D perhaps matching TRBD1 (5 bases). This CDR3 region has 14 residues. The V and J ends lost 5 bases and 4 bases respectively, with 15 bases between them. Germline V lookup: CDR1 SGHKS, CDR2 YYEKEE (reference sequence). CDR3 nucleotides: TGTGCCAGCAGATCCTACCAGGGTCTCACTGAAGCTTTCTTT. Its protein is CASRSYQGLTEAFF.

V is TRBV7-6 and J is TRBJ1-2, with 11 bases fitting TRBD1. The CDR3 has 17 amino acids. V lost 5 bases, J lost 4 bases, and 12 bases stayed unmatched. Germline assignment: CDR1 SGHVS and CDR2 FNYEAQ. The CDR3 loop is CASSPGQGAQYVYGYTF. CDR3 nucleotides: TGTGCCAGCAGCCCCGGACAGGGGGCGCAATATGTCTATGGCTACACCTTC.

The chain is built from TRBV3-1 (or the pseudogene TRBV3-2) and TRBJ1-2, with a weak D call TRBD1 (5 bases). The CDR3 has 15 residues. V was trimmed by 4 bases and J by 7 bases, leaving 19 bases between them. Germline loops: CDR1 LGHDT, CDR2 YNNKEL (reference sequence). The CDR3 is CASSPRGEGNSGYTF. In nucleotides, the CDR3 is TGTGCCAGCAGCCCACGAGGGGAGGGGAATTCTGGCTACACCTTC.

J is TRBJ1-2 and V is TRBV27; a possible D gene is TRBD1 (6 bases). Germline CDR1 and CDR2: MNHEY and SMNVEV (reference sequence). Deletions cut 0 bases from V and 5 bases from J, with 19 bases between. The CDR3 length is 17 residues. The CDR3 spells CASSLSMGAAPFYGYTF. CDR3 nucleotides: TGTGCCAGCAGTTTATCAATGGGGGCGGCGCCGTTTTATGGCTACACCTTC.